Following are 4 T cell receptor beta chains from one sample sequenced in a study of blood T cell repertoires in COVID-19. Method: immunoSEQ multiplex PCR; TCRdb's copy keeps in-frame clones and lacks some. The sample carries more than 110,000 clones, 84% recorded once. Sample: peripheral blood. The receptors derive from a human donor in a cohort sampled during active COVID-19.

Here the CDR3 reads CASSLLQGVNTEAFF. CDR3 bases: TGCGCCAGCAGCTTGTTGCAAGGGGTGAACACTGAAGCTTTCTTT. The V call is TRBV5-1, the J call TRBJ1-1; tentatively, D is TRBD1 (5 bases). The CDR3 has 15 residues. Trimming removed 1 base from V and 0 bases from J, with 10 bases in between. CDR1 and CDR2 from the germline V gene are SGHRS and YFSETQ.

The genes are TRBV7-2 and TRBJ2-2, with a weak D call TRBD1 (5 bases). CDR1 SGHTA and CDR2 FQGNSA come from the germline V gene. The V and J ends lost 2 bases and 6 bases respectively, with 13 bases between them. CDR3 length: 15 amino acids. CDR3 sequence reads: CASSLMARAAGELFF. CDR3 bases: TGTGCCAGCAGCTTAATGGCCAGGGCGGCCGGGGAGCTGTTTTTT.

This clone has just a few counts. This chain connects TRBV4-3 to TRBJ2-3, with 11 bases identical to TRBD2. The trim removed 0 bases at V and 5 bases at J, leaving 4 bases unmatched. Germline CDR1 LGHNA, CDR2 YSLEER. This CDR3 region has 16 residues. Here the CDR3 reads CASSQDLAGGQDTQYF. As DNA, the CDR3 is TGCGCCAGCAGCCAAGATTTAGCGGGGGGGCAAGATACGCAGTATTTT.

CDR3 sequence reads: CASSLASTDNEKLFF. The CDR3, as DNA: TGTGCCAGCAGCTTGGCGTCGACTGATAATGAAAAACTGTTTTTT. The V call is TRBV5-4, the J call TRBJ1-4; D not resolved. The CDR3 consists of 15 residues. V shed 0 bases and J shed 4 bases, with 10 bases lying between them. Germline lookup yields CDR1 SGHNT and CDR2 YYREEE (reference sequence).